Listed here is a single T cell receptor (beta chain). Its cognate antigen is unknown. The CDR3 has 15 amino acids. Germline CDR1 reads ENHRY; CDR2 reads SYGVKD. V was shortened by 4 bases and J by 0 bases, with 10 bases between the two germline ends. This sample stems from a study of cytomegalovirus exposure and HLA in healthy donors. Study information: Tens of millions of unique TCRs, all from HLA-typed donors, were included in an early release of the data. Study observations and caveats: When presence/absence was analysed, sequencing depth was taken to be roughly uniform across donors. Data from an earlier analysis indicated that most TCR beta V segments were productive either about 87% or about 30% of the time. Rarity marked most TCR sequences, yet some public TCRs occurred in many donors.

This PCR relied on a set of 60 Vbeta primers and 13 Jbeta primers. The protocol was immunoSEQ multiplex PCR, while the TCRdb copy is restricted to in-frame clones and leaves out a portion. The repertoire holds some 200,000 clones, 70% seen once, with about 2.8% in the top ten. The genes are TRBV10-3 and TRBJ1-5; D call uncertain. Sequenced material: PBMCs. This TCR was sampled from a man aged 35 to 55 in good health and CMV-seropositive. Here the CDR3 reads CAISGVGDSNQPQHF. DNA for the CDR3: TGTGCCATCAGTGGGGTGGGAGATAGCAATCAGCCCCAGCATTTT.